This T cell receptor beta chain was captured in a study of shared clonotypes between healthy human individuals. Overall study: Three plates were used per donor for CD4 naive, three for CD4 memory, two for CD8 naive and one for CD8 memory.

Generated by immunoSEQ multiplex PCR, the TCRdb table keeps only in-frame clones and is missing some. The sample holds roughly 760,000 clones; around two thirds are singletons and the top ten take 1.7%. V shed 4 bases and J shed 6 bases, with 15 bases lying between them. This CDR3 spans 13 amino acids. Germline-derived CDR1 and CDR2 are SQVTM and ANQGSEA. The clonotype was recovered from a woman aged 25-40 years in good health. The chain is built from TRBV29-1 and TRBJ1-2, with TRBD1 as a possible D gene (6 bases). The sequenced sample consisted of memory CD4+ T cells sorted from blood. Subset in this sample: CD45RA-negative fraction. In DNA, the CDR3 is TGCAGCGTTGCTTTGCGGACAGTAGATGGCTACACCTTC. It yields the protein CSVALRTVDGYTF.